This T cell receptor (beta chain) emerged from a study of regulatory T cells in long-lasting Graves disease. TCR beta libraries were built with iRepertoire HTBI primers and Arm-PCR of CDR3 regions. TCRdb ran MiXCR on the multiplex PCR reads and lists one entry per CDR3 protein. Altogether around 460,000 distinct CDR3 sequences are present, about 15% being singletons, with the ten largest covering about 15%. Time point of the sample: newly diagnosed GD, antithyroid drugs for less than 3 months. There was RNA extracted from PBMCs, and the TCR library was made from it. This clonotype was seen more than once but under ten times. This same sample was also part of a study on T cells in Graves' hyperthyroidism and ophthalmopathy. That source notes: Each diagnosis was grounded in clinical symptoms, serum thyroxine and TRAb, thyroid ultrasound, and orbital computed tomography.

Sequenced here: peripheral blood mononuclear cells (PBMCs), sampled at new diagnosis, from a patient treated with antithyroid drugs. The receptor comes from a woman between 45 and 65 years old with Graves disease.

CDR3 nucleotide sequence: TGTGCCAGCAGTGAAGGGACTAGCGGGGTAGATGAGCAGTTCTTC. This encodes CASSEGTSGVDEQFF. This sequence joins TRBV25-1 and TRBJ2-1, with TRBD2 matching 13 bases. Germline V gene sequence: CDR1 MGHDK, CDR2 SYGVNS. The CDR3 contains 15 residues. Germline trimming cut 2 bases from V and 8 bases from J; bases unmatched to any gene: 3. The whole variable domain, remainder taken from reference TRBV25-1 and TRBJ2-1, is EADIYQTPRYLVIGTGKKITLECSQTMGHDKMYWYQQDPGMELHLIHYSYGVNSTEKGDLSSESTVSRIRTEHFPLTLESARPSHTSQYLCASSEGTSGVDEQFFGPGTRLTVL.